Listed below are T cell receptor beta chains from one sample, sequenced in a study of CD8 T cells in ankylosing spondylitis. TCRdb reprocessed the 5' RACE reads via MiXCR and lists one record per CDR3 protein. The table records around 490,000 distinct CDR3 sequences, 5.3% of them present only once. Sequencing input: blood, either unsorted or a sorted T cell fraction (not recorded which). These receptors all stem from a male donor with ankylosing spondylitis. The CDR3 runs from the conserved cysteine through the conserved F or W. Fields, in order: D gene, CDR3 length, clone size, V gene, J gene, CDR3 DNA, CDR3 protein. D genes are given only for firm matches. Clone size, where shown, is once, few, many, or a class for clones that have expanded.

d_call: TRBD1; cdr3_length: 16; clone_size: few; v_call: TRBV7-6; j_call: TRBJ2-7; cdr3_nt: TGTGCCAGCAGCTTAGGCCGGGACAGGGGCGGATACGAGCAGTACTTC; cdr3_aa: CASSLGRDRGGYEQYF
d_call: .; cdr3_length: 15; clone_size: many; v_call: TRBV5-1; j_call: TRBJ1-6; cdr3_nt: TGCGCCAGCAGCAGGGCCGGACCATATAATTCACCCCTCCACTTT; cdr3_aa: CASSRAGPYNSPLHF
d_call: .; cdr3_length: 18; clone_size: many; v_call: TRBV11-1; j_call: TRBJ2-5; cdr3_nt: TGTGCCAGCAGCTCGACGCCTAGGACAGTAACGATCCAAGAGACCCAGTACTTC; cdr3_aa: CASSSTPRTVTIQETQYF
d_call: TRBD2; cdr3_length: 14; clone_size: many; v_call: TRBV20-1; j_call: TRBJ2-1; cdr3_nt: TGCAGTGTCCCGCGGGGGGGCCCCTACAATGAGCAGTTCTTC; cdr3_aa: CSVPRGGPYNEQFF
d_call: TRBD2; cdr3_length: 18; clone_size: .; v_call: TRBV20-1; j_call: TRBJ2-5; cdr3_nt: TGCAGTGCTAGTGGGGACCTTAATAGCGGGGGGCCCCAAGAGACCCAGTACTTC; cdr3_aa: CSASGDLNSGGPQETQYF
d_call: .; cdr3_length: 12; clone_size: many; v_call: TRBV29-1; j_call: TRBJ1-2; cdr3_nt: TGCAGCGTTGAGGGCAGGGGCTATGGCTACACCTTC; cdr3_aa: CSVEGRGYGYTF
d_call: .; cdr3_length: 10; clone_size: many; v_call: TRBV29-1; j_call: TRBJ2-5; cdr3_nt: TGCAGCGTTGAATCAGAGACCCAGTACTTC; cdr3_aa: CSVESETQYF
d_call: TRBD2; cdr3_length: 16; clone_size: many; v_call: TRBV4-3; j_call: TRBJ2-1; cdr3_nt: TGCGCCAGCAGCCAATCACTAGCGGGTGCCTACAATGAGCAGTTCTTC; cdr3_aa: CASSQSLAGAYNEQFF
d_call: .; cdr3_length: 17; clone_size: .; v_call: TRBV6-2/TRBV6-3; j_call: TRBJ2-1; cdr3_nt: TGTGCCAGCAGTTACATCGTGGGTAGCGGCCCTAACAATGAGCAGTTCTTC; cdr3_aa: CASSYIVGSGPNNEQFF
d_call: .; cdr3_length: 12; clone_size: many; v_call: TRBV20-1; j_call: TRBJ2-5; cdr3_nt: TGCAGTGCTACGACGGACCAAGAGACCCAGTACTTC; cdr3_aa: CSATTDQETQYF
d_call: TRBD2; cdr3_length: 16; clone_size: many; v_call: TRBV18; j_call: TRBJ2-3; cdr3_nt: TGTGCCAGCTCCGGGGCACTAGCGGGAACCACAGATACGCAGTATTTT; cdr3_aa: CASSGALAGTTDTQYF
d_call: TRBD2; cdr3_length: 18; clone_size: many; v_call: TRBV5-1; j_call: TRBJ2-1; cdr3_nt: TGCGCCAGCAGCTTGGCCGCTAGCGGGAGGGCCCCCTACAATGAGCAGTTCTTC; cdr3_aa: CASSLAASGRAPYNEQFF
d_call: .; cdr3_length: 16; clone_size: many; v_call: TRBV5-6; j_call: TRBJ2-7; cdr3_nt: TGTGCCAGCAGCTCCGGGATCTGGGAAAGGGGATACGAGCAGTACTTC; cdr3_aa: CASSSGIWERGYEQYF
d_call: .; cdr3_length: 13; clone_size: many; v_call: TRBV7-2; j_call: TRBJ1-1; cdr3_nt: TGTGCCAGCAGCTCAAAAGTGAACACTGAAGCTTTCTTT; cdr3_aa: CASSSKVNTEAFF
d_call: .; cdr3_length: 14; clone_size: many; v_call: TRBV5-1; j_call: TRBJ2-1; cdr3_nt: TGCGCCAGCAGCTTCCGGGATTATTACAATGAGCAGTTCTTC; cdr3_aa: CASSFRDYYNEQFF
d_call: .; cdr3_length: 20; clone_size: .; v_call: TRBV5-1; j_call: TRBJ2-1; cdr3_nt: TGCGCCAGCAGCGCCCACACCGGGACTGGACCCACCCTCTCCTACAATGAGCAGTTCTTC; cdr3_aa: CASSAHTGTGPTLSYNEQFF
d_call: TRBD2; cdr3_length: 15; clone_size: many; v_call: TRBV28; j_call: TRBJ2-7; cdr3_nt: TGTGCCAGCAGTCCCGAGCGGGGGTCAACCTACGAGCAGTACTTC; cdr3_aa: CASSPERGSTYEQYF
d_call: .; cdr3_length: 14; clone_size: many; v_call: TRBV4-1; j_call: TRBJ2-4; cdr3_nt: TGCGCCAGCAGCCAAGCGACATCGCGGGACATTCAGTACTTC; cdr3_aa: CASSQATSRDIQYF
d_call: TRBD2; cdr3_length: 19; clone_size: many; v_call: TRBV6-5; j_call: TRBJ2-3; cdr3_nt: TGTGCCATCAGTTACCCGGTGCTAGCGGGGGCCTCCCGAACAGATACGCAGTATTTT; cdr3_aa: CAISYPVLAGASRTDTQYF
d_call: TRBD2; cdr3_length: 15; clone_size: many; v_call: TRBV27; j_call: TRBJ2-7; cdr3_nt: TGTGCCAGCAGTTCTCGAGCGGGGAGCTCCTACGAGCAGTACTTC; cdr3_aa: CASSSRAGSSYEQYF
d_call: TRBD2; cdr3_length: 16; clone_size: many; v_call: TRBV5-5; j_call: TRBJ2-1; cdr3_nt: TGTGCCAGCAGCTTGGAGCTAGCGGCCTCCTACAATGAGCAGTTCTTC; cdr3_aa: CASSLELAASYNEQFF
d_call: .; cdr3_length: 12; clone_size: many; v_call: TRBV10-1; j_call: TRBJ2-5; cdr3_nt: TGCGCCAGCAGTGAGCCCGGTGGGGCCCAGTACTTC; cdr3_aa: CASSEPGGAQYF
d_call: .; cdr3_length: 13; clone_size: .; v_call: TRBV5-6; j_call: TRBJ1-2; cdr3_nt: TGTGCCAGCGGCCCCGGTATGATCTATGGCTACACCTTC; cdr3_aa: CASGPGMIYGYTF
d_call: .; cdr3_length: 13; clone_size: many; v_call: TRBV12-3/TRBV12-4; j_call: TRBJ1-1; cdr3_nt: TGTGCCAGCAGCAACCGACAGAACACTGAAGCTTTCTTT; cdr3_aa: CASSNRQNTEAFF
d_call: .; cdr3_length: 16; clone_size: many; v_call: TRBV7-3; j_call: TRBJ2-1; cdr3_nt: TGTGCCAGCAGCAAAAGGGACGGGAGCTCCTACAATGAGCAGTTCTTC; cdr3_aa: CASSKRDGSSYNEQFF
d_call: TRBD1; cdr3_length: 16; clone_size: many; v_call: TRBV6-2/TRBV6-3; j_call: TRBJ2-7; cdr3_nt: TGTGCCAGCAGACTCAGGGGGCGCGTTCCCAATTACGAGCAGTACTTC; cdr3_aa: CASRLRGRVPNYEQYF
d_call: .; cdr3_length: 12; clone_size: many; v_call: TRBV4-1; j_call: TRBJ1-1; cdr3_nt: TGCGCCGGCAGAGGACTTGGCACTGAAGCTTTCTTT; cdr3_aa: CAGRGLGTEAFF
d_call: TRBD1; cdr3_length: 16; clone_size: many; v_call: TRBV6-5; j_call: TRBJ2-3; cdr3_nt: TGTGCCAGCAGTCACGTGCCGGGACAGCTCACAGATACGCAGTATTTT; cdr3_aa: CASSHVPGQLTDTQYF
d_call: .; cdr3_length: 14; clone_size: many; v_call: TRBV27; j_call: TRBJ2-7; cdr3_nt: TGTGCCAGTTCCCCCGGGTCTTCCTCCTACGAGCAGTACTTC; cdr3_aa: CASSPGSSSYEQYF
d_call: .; cdr3_length: 16; clone_size: many; v_call: TRBV10-3; j_call: TRBJ2-7; cdr3_nt: TGTGCCATCAGTGAGGCCGTTGGGACGGTTCCGGGGGAGCAGTACTTC; cdr3_aa: CAISEAVGTVPGEQYF
d_call: .; cdr3_length: 14; clone_size: many; v_call: TRBV7-2; j_call: TRBJ1-2; cdr3_nt: TGTGCCAGCAGCTTCGGACGACCAGACTATGGCTACACCTTC; cdr3_aa: CASSFGRPDYGYTF
d_call: .; cdr3_length: 14; clone_size: .; v_call: TRBV20-1; j_call: TRBJ2-7; cdr3_nt: TGCAGTGCTAGGCAATTGCAGGGGCTATACGAGCAGTACTTC; cdr3_aa: CSARQLQGLYEQYF
d_call: .; cdr3_length: 16; clone_size: many; v_call: TRBV20-1; j_call: TRBJ2-1; cdr3_nt: TGCAGTGCTAGATCCCAGAGGGGAAGGGTCTACAATGAGCAGTTCTTC; cdr3_aa: CSARSQRGRVYNEQFF
d_call: .; cdr3_length: 16; clone_size: many; v_call: TRBV7-9; j_call: TRBJ2-1; cdr3_nt: TGTGCCAGCAGCCCAAGCCGGCACCTCTCCTACAATGAGCAGTTCTTC; cdr3_aa: CASSPSRHLSYNEQFF
d_call: TRBD1; cdr3_length: 14; clone_size: many; v_call: TRBV7-4; j_call: TRBJ1-5; cdr3_nt: TGTGCCAGCAGCTCCCCGGACAGGCACCAGCCCCAGCATTTT; cdr3_aa: CASSSPDRHQPQHF
d_call: TRBD1; cdr3_length: 13; clone_size: many; v_call: TRBV28; j_call: TRBJ1-1; cdr3_nt: TGTGCCAGCAGTTACGACAGGGGCACTGAAGCTTTCTTT; cdr3_aa: CASSYDRGTEAFF